These 30 T cell receptor beta chains share one sample of origin, sequenced in a study of blood T cell repertoires in COVID-19. Measured with immunoSEQ multiplex PCR; TCRdb has only the in-frame clones, and not every one. The sample includes fewer than 150,000 clones, approximately 89% of them seen just once. The specimen was peripheral blood. These receptors all come from a human donor in a cohort sampled during active COVID-19.

CDR3 in amino acids: CASSLDLVSGNTIYF. The CDR3, as DNA: TGCGCCAGCAGCTTGGATCTCGTCTCTGGAAACACCATATATTTT. The chain is built from TRBV5-1 and TRBJ1-3; D call uncertain. The germline V gene has CDR1 SGHRS and CDR2 YFSETQ. Trimming took 0 bases from V and 0 from J, leaving 7 bases between them. CDR3 length equals 15 residues. Complete variable domain (other parts from reference TRBV5-1 and TRBJ1-3): KAGVTQTPRYLIKTRGQQVTLSCSPISGHRSVSWYQQTPGQGLQFLFEYFSETQRNKGNFPGRFSGRQFSNSRSEMNVSTLELGDSALYLCASSLDLVSGNTIYFGEGSWLTVV.

This sequence joins TRBV5-1 and TRBJ2-5; tentatively, D is TRBD1 (6 bases). Germline lookup yields CDR1 SGHRS and CDR2 YFSETQ. This CDR3 spans 14 amino acids. V shed 4 bases and J shed 2 bases, with 12 bases lying between them. The CDR3 loop is CASSGGQIQETQYF. Written as DNA, the CDR3 is TGCGCCAGCAGCGGAGGACAGATACAAGAGACCCAGTACTTC.

The rearrangement uses TRBV9 and TRBJ2-1; D unresolved. The V and J ends lost 3 bases and 8 bases respectively, with 15 bases between them. The CDR3 runs 14 residues. Germline CDR1 is SGDLS and CDR2 is YYNGEE. This CDR3 reads CASSARLFFDEQFF. For the CDR3, the DNA is TGTGCCAGCAGCGCGCGGCTATTTTTCGATGAGCAGTTCTTC.

This clone was detected only a few times. The chain has TRBV5-4 and TRBJ2-5; possibly TRBD2 for D (6 bases). Germline loops: CDR1 SGHNT, CDR2 YYREEE (reference sequence). There are 12 residues in the CDR3. Trimming removed 5 bases at V and 5 bases at J, with 10 bases between. This CDR3 is CASRGLLETQYF. The DNA for the CDR3 is TGTGCCAGCAGGGGACTTTTGGAGACCCAGTACTTC.

This chain uses TRBV12-3 or TRBV12-4 with TRBJ1-2; D uncertain. Trimming removed 2 bases at V and 2 bases at J, with 6 bases between. The CDR3 contains 13 residues. The DNA for the CDR3 is TGTGCCAGCAGTTTATCCCAGAACTATGGCTACACCTTC. It is translated as CASSLSQNYGYTF.

This chain connects TRBV9 to TRBJ2-1; tentatively, D is TRBD1 (6 bases). This CDR3 has 13 amino acids. V was trimmed by 7 bases and J by 3 bases, leaving 11 bases between them. Germline CDR1 is SGDLS and CDR2 is YYNGEE. CDR3 nucleotides: TGTGCCAGCGCCACAGGGAACTACAATGAGCAGTTCTTC. Translation: CASATGNYNEQFF.

This clone has a handful of counts. J is TRBJ1-6 and V is TRBV5-4; 7 bases match TRBD1. CDR1 SGHNT and CDR2 YYREEE come from the germline V gene (reference sequence). J lost 9 bases, V lost 7 bases, and 13 bases had no gene match. CDR3 length equals 15 residues. The DNA for the CDR3 is TGTGCCAGCGGTTCCGCAGGGGGTACCGTTTCACCCCTCCACTTT. Translating it yields CASGSAGGTVSPLHF.

This clone appeared once. The J gene is TRBJ2-3, the V gene TRBV5-4; TRBD1 agrees at 10 bases. V dropped 0 bases and J dropped 6; count of bases not matched to a gene: 7. Germline V gene lookup returns CDR1 SGHNT and CDR2 YYREEE (reference sequence). The CDR3 consists of 16 residues. The CDR3 DNA sequence: TGTGCCAGCAGCTTGGGGGGACAGGGGTTTTGGGATACGCAGTATTTT. As protein: CASSLGGQGFWDTQYF.

The chain has TRBV5-1 and TRBJ1-3; TRBD1 aligns across 8 bases. The junction had 5 bases not matched to a gene; V was cut back by 4 bases and J by 8 bases. This CDR3 spans 13 amino acids. Per the germline V gene, CDR1 is SGHRS and CDR2 is YFSETQ. The CDR3 DNA reads as TGCGCCAGCAGCGTGGACAGGGACGACACCATATATTTT. Translation gives CASSVDRDDTIYF. Full variable domain (remainder filled in from reference TRBV5-1 and TRBJ1-3): KAGVTQTPRYLIKTRGQQVTLSCSPISGHRSVSWYQQTPGQGLQFLFEYFSETQRNKGNFPGRFSGRQFSNSRSEMNVSTLELGDSALYLCASSVDRDDTIYFGEGSWLTVV.

This clone was detected only a few times. The V call is TRBV5-1, the J call TRBJ1-1, with D perhaps matching TRBD1 (5 bases). The CDR3 has 14 amino acids. Germline-derived CDR1 and CDR2 are SGHRS and YFSETQ. The V end lost 6 bases, the J end lost 1 base, and 13 bases lay between the germline ends. The CDR3 DNA reads as TGCGCCAGCACACCGGTGGGGCCGAACACTGAAGCTTTCTTT. It translates to CASTPVGPNTEAFF.

To note about this clone: Distinct nucleotide sequences in the sample also encode this CDR3. The rearrangement links TRBV9 to TRBJ2-3; 15 nucleotides line up with TRBD2. This CDR3 is built from 16 residues. V trimming: 4 bases; J trimming: 5 bases; junction bases outside the gene matches: 5. Germline CDR1 reads SGDLS; CDR2 reads YYNGEE. Here the CDR3 reads CASSTGTSGGQDTQYF. As DNA, the CDR3 is TGTGCCAGCAGCACAGGGACTAGCGGGGGGCAAGATACGCAGTATTTT.

Only one count was recorded for this clone. The J gene is TRBJ2-4, the V gene TRBV24-1; 7 positions agree with TRBD1. After removal of 4 bases from V and 0 bases from J, the junction contained 2 bases not matched to a gene. In germline, CDR1 is KGHDR, CDR2 SFDVKD. The CDR3 is made up of 15 amino acids. CDR3 amino acids: CATSDRDRAKNIQYF. The CDR3 coding sequence is TGTGCCACCAGTGACCGGGACAGAGCCAAAAACATTCAGTACTTC.

The V gene is TRBV11-1, the J gene TRBJ1-2, with 10 bases identical to TRBD1. Germline values: CDR1 SGHAT, CDR2 FQDESV (reference sequence). The CDR3 length is 14 residues. V shed 5 bases, J shed 3 bases, and the junction held 3 bases outside the gene matches. CDR3 amino acids: CASSPGQGYYGYTF. In DNA, the CDR3 is TGTGCCAGCAGCCCGGGACAGGGGTACTATGGCTACACCTTC.

The chain carries TRBV7-2 and TRBJ1-6; D is possibly TRBD1 (5 bases). Germline CDR1 SGHTA, CDR2 FQGNSA. V shed 4 bases and J shed 10 bases, with 11 bases lying between them. The CDR3 loop spans 13 amino acids. CDR3 nucleotides: TGTGCCAGCAGCTACAGGCGGGAATCACCCCTCCACTTT. It codes for CASSYRRESPLHF.

This sequence joins TRBV19 and TRBJ1-5, with D unresolved. With 5 bases removed from V and 1 base from J, the gap between germline ends came to 6 bases. CDR3 length: 13 amino acids. Germline CDR1 is LNHDA and CDR2 is SQIVND (reference sequence). The CDR3 DNA follows: TGTGCCAGTAGTGAGTTGAGCAATCAGCCCCAGCATTTT. Translating gives CASSELSNQPQHF.

Of note for this clone: The junction differs from germline at one of its ends, possibly a read error. V gene TRBV7-2 combines with J gene TRBJ2-1, with D perhaps matching TRBD2 (5 bases). This CDR3 region has 11 residues. Germline CDR1 is SGHTA and CDR2 is FQGNSA. CDR3 sequence reads: CASSLRQISVF. The CDR3 DNA reads as TGTGCCAGCAGCCTGCGCCAAATTAGCGTCTTC. The whole variable domain, remainder taken from reference TRBV7-2 and TRBJ2-1, is GAGVSQSPSNKVTEKGKDVELRCDPISGHTALYWYRQSLGQGLEFLIYFQGNSAPDKSGLPSDRFSAERTGGSVSTLTIQRTQQEDSAVYLCASSLRQISVFGPGTRLTVL.

This chain joins TRBV15 and TRBJ1-1, with a tentative D call TRBD1 (6 bases). Germline lookup yields CDR1 LNHNV and CDR2 YYDKDF (reference sequence). The CDR3 has 13 residues. V dropped 6 bases and J dropped 1 base, with 9 bases sitting between them. The CDR3 loop reads CATRYRENTEAFF. Here the CDR3 DNA reads TGTGCCACCAGATACAGGGAGAACACTGAAGCTTTCTTT.

The chain has TRBV20-1 and TRBJ1-1; D gene unclear. V shed 4 bases and J shed 1 base, with 4 bases lying between them. The CDR3 runs 11 residues. Germline V gene data show CDR1 as DFQATT and CDR2 as SNEGSKA (reference sequence). The CDR3 nucleotides are TGCAGTGCTACTTGGAACACTGAAGCTTTCTTT. As protein: CSATWNTEAFF.

The CDR3 region has the DNA TGCGCCAGCAGCGGGACAGGTTCGTCTGATACGCAGTATTTT. The encoded protein is CASSGTGSSDTQYF. This chain connects TRBV5-1 to TRBJ2-3; 8 bases are shared with TRBD1. From germline, CDR1 is SGHRS and CDR2 YFSETQ. Germline trimming cut 4 bases from V and 6 bases from J; bases unmatched to any gene: 7. The CDR3 totals 14 residues.

The chain has TRBV7-2 and TRBJ2-7; 9 nucleotides line up with TRBD1. V lost 2 bases and J lost 7; bases outside the gene matches: 9. The CDR3 is 15 amino acids. CDR1 is SGHTA, CDR2 FQGNSA, per germline. The CDR3 here is CASSLSRGQGQEQYF. The CDR3 region has the DNA TGTGCCAGCAGCTTAAGCCGGGGACAGGGACAAGAGCAGTACTTC.

There are many counts of this clone. The chain joins TRBV6-1 to TRBJ1-2; 7 bases fit TRBD1. V trimming: 2 bases; J trimming: 4 bases; junction bases outside the gene matches: 7. Germline CDR1 is MNHNS and CDR2 is SASEGT. The CDR3 runs 15 residues. CDR3 in DNA: TGTGCCAGCAGTGAAATTGGGAACAGGGGCTATGGCTACACCTTC. Its translation: CASSEIGNRGYGYTF.

The rearrangement uses TRBV25-1 and TRBJ1-6, with D perhaps TRBD1 (6 bases). The V and J ends lost 8 bases and 7 bases respectively, with 12 bases between them. Germline V gives CDR1 MGHDK, CDR2 SYGVNS. This CDR3 has 13 residues. As DNA, the CDR3 is TGTGCCAGCCGTGGGGGCACGAATTCACCCCTCCACTTT. Encoded protein: CASRGGTNSPLHF. Drawing the rest from reference TRBV25-1 and TRBJ1-6, the complete variable domain is EADIYQTPRYLVIGTGKKITLECSQTMGHDKMYWYQQDPGMELHLIHYSYGVNSTEKGDLSSESTVSRIRTEHFPLTLESARPSHTSQYLCASRGGTNSPLHFGNGTRLTVT.

The chain couples TRBV20-1 to TRBJ2-5; D may be TRBD2 (6 bases). Trimming removed 3 bases from V and 4 bases from J, with 18 bases in between. The CDR3 spans 15 residues. The germline V gene encodes CDR1 DFQATT and CDR2 SNEGSKA (reference sequence). In DNA form, the CDR3 reads TGCAGTGCTAGTCCGATTAGCGGTGGGGCAGAGACCCAGTACTTC. Protein: CSASPISGGAETQYF.

This rearrangement joins TRBV21-1 to TRBJ1-2; the tabulated D call, TRBD1, remains unverified against the DNA. TRBV21-1 is tagged as a pseudogene. This CDR3 has 15 amino acids. CDR3 sequence: CASSKGTGFRSGYTF. CDR3 nucleotides: TGTGCCAGCAGCAAAGGGACAGGGTTTCGTTCTGGCTACACCTTC.

The V and J genes are TRBV5-8 and TRBJ2-1, with D possibly TRBD2 on 5 matching bases. Trimming stripped 2 bases from V and 1 base from J, with 10 bases between. Germline-derived CDR1 and CDR2 are SGHTS and YDEGEE. CDR3 length equals 15 residues. CDR3 DNA sequence: TGTGCCAGCAGCTTTGGACTGGATTCCTACAATGAGCAGTTCTTC. This translates into CASSFGLDSYNEQFF.

The chain couples TRBV30 to TRBJ2-7; TRBD2 matches 9 bases. Germline values: CDR1 GTSNPN, CDR2 SVGIG (reference sequence). This CDR3 has 15 residues. The V gene end was trimmed by 1 base and the J gene end by 6 bases; junction bases not matched to a gene: 10. The CDR3 protein is CAWSAGLREGGEQYV. CDR3 nucleotides: TGTGCCTGGAGTGCGGGTCTGCGGGAGGGCGGCGAGCAGTACGTC.

The chain couples TRBV3-1 (or the pseudogene TRBV3-2) to TRBJ2-3; TRBD2 might be the D (5 bases). Germline V CDR1 and CDR2: LGHDT, YNNKEL (reference sequence). The CDR3 contains 13 residues. V dropped 2 bases and J dropped 6 bases, with 9 bases sitting between them. The CDR3 DNA reads as TGTGCCAGCAGCCAAAGCCGAGGGGATACGCAGTATTTT. Protein: CASSQSRGDTQYF.

The V and J genes are TRBV2 and TRBJ1-5; no firm D call. The CDR3 consists of 19 residues. Trimming left V 4 bases short and J 0 bases short, with 22 bases between. CDR1 and CDR2 from the germline V gene are SNHLY and FYNNEI. CDR3 nucleotides: TGTGCCAGCAGTGTCCTTCCTTCAGTTGGGAGCTATAGCAATCAGCCCCAGCATTTT. Amino acids: CASSVLPSVGSYSNQPQHF.

The chain uses TRBV6-5 and TRBJ1-2; 9 nucleotides line up with TRBD1. With 6 bases clipped from V and 10 bases from J, the junction kept 12 bases outside the gene matches. The CDR3 sequence is 14 residues long. CDR1 is MNHEY and CDR2 is SVGAGI in the germline V gene. CDR3 bases: TGTGCCAGCAGCGAGCCGGGACAGGGCCTCGACTACACCTTC. Its protein product is CASSEPGQGLDYTF.

The V gene is TRBV19, the J gene TRBJ2-1, with D tentatively TRBD1 (5 bases). The CDR3 is made up of 14 amino acids. Germline lookup yields CDR1 LNHDA and CDR2 SQIVND (reference sequence). Trimming stripped 9 bases from V and 4 bases from J, with 16 bases between. Here the CDR3 reads CASLRQIHYNEQFF. CDR3 nucleotides: TGTGCCAGCCTAAGACAGATCCATTACAATGAGCAGTTCTTC. The full variable domain, in which reference TRBV19 and TRBJ2-1 provide the parts outside the CDR3, is DGGITQSPKYLFRKEGQNVTLSCEQNLNHDAMYWYRQDPGQGLRLIYYSQIVNDFQKGDIAEGYSVSREKKESFPLTVTSAQKNPTAFYLCASLRQIHYNEQFFGPGTRLTVL.